Following are 8 T cell receptor beta chains from one sample sequenced in a study of blood T cell repertoires in COVID-19. Profiling relied on immunoSEQ multiplex PCR, and the TCRdb table lists in-frame clones only, not all of them. The sample consists of 110,000 to 150,000 clones, 85% of them appearing once. Sequences were obtained from PBMCs or T cells enriched from blood (not recorded which). The receptors stem from a woman between 40 and 50 years old who had recovered from COVID-19.

The V gene is TRBV4-2, the J gene TRBJ1-2; weak D call: TRBD1 (5 bases). Germline values: CDR1 LGHNA, CDR2 YNFKEQ. The CDR3 sequence is 13 residues long. Between the trimmed V and J ends, which lost 4 bases and 2 bases, there was a span of 8 bases. CDR3 nucleotide sequence: TGTGCCAGCAGCCCTGGGGGGAACTATGGCTACACCTTC. Amino acid sequence: CASSPGGNYGYTF.

V is TRBV5-4 and J is TRBJ2-1, with a tentative D call TRBD1 (6 bases). The V end was cut by 1 base, the J end by 4 bases, with 9 bases between. CDR1 is SGHNT, CDR2 YYREEE, per germline (reference sequence). The CDR3 runs to 14 residues. The CDR3 is CASSLPGQYNEQFF. The CDR3 DNA follows: TGTGCCAGCAGCTTGCCCGGACAGTACAATGAGCAGTTCTTC. Full variable domain (outside the CDR3, taken from reference TRBV5-4 and TRBJ2-1): ETGVTQSPTHLIKTRGQQVTLRCSSQSGHNTVSWYQQALGQGPQFIFQYYREEENGRGNFPPRFSGLQFPNYSSELNVNALELDDSALYLCASSLPGQYNEQFFGPGTRLTVL.

This rearrangement joins TRBV4-2 to TRBJ1-3; D call uncertain. V was pared by 0 bases and J by 4 bases, with 16 bases between. The CDR3 is made up of 17 amino acids. Germline V gene sequence: CDR1 LGHNA, CDR2 YNFKEQ. CDR3: CASSQDKTRRGGNTIYF. CDR3 nucleotide sequence: TGTGCCAGCAGCCAAGATAAGACACGGCGTGGGGGAAACACCATATATTTT.

The gene calls are TRBV12-5 and TRBJ1-5, with 12 bases that match TRBD1. The germline V gene encodes CDR1 LGHNT and CDR2 FRNRAP. The CDR3 is 16 residues long. J gave up 4 bases and V 5 bases, and 6 bases lay outside the gene matches. The DNA of the CDR3 is TGTGCTAGTGGTCCGGGGACAGGGGGCCCAAATCAGCCCCAGCATTTT. The encoded protein is CASGPGTGGPNQPQHF.

This clone was recorded only once. V gene TRBV21-1 combines with J gene TRBJ1-4. TRBV21-1 is described as a pseudogene. This CDR3 has 15 residues. CDR3 DNA sequence: TGTGCCAGCAGCAAAGTTTCGGGAGGAGATGAAAAACTGTTTTTT. It encodes CASSKVSGGDEKLFF.

J is TRBJ2-1 and V is TRBV24-1; D remains ambiguous. Trimming pared 4 bases from V and 10 bases from J, leaving 7 bases between. The CDR3 is made up of 11 amino acids. Germline V gene lookup returns CDR1 KGHDR and CDR2 SFDVKD. The CDR3 protein is CATSDSVEQFF. The CDR3 bases are TGTGCCACCAGTGACAGCGTAGAGCAGTTCTTC.

V and J are TRBV6-2 or TRBV6-3 and TRBJ2-2; 14 bases align to TRBD2. The CDR3 extends over 18 amino acids. Germline V lookup: CDR1 MNHEY, CDR2 SVGEGT. The V segment lost 1 base and the J segment 10 bases; nucleotides outside the gene matches: 11. Here the CDR3 reads CASSYYPRLAGGQEELFF. The CDR3 DNA follows: TGTGCCAGCAGTTACTATCCGCGACTAGCGGGGGGGCAGGAGGAGCTGTTTTTT.

The rearrangement joins TRBV19 to TRBJ2-7, with D possibly matching TRBD2 (7 bases). The V and J ends lost 2 bases and 4 bases respectively, with 12 bases between them. This CDR3 has 14 residues. Germline V lookup: CDR1 LNHDA, CDR2 SQIVND (reference sequence). The CDR3 DNA sequence: TGTGCCAGTAGTATATCGGGGGGCTGGTACGAGCAGTACTTC. This codes for CASSISGGWYEQYF.